Listed below are T cell receptor beta chains from one sample, sequenced in a study of blood T cells in healthy people across ages. TCRdb re-derived calls from the 5' RACE reads in MiXCR, one entry per CDR3 protein. The sample has over a million distinct CDR3 sequences, under 55% seen once. Sequencing used blood. The origin of the receptors is a woman aged 60 to 75 in good health. CDR3s leave out the opening cysteine and the closing phenylalanine or tryptophan. D genes are given only for firm matches. Not every row has a clone size; where given, it reads once, few, many or a size class.

>10|TRBD1|TRBJ2-1|TRBV20-1|many
SARTGGNEQF
>16|TRBD2|TRBJ2-1|TRBV5-1|NA
ASSLGTSGISLYNEQF
>10|NA|TRBJ2-7|TRBV5-1|few
ASSLPTYEQY
>13|NA|TRBJ2-1|TRBV13|NA
ASSLGGRVRGEQF
>11|NA|TRBJ1-1|TRBV6-2/TRBV6-3|NA
ASSYGGDTEAF
>9|NA|TRBJ2-3|TRBV6-1|NA
ASSELYTQY
>12|NA|TRBJ1-5|TRBV20-1|NA
SAPSSAFGQPQH
>19|NA|TRBJ2-3|TRBV9|NA
ASSVVVGGEGTGFGKDTQY
>14|TRBD1|TRBJ1-1|TRBV27|few
ASSPQTGGGNTEAF
>16|TRBD2|TRBJ2-5|TRBV28|NA
ASSSQPGLAGARETQY
>12|NA|TRBJ1-6|TRBV2|NA
ASSLDRVNSPLH
>14|NA|TRBJ2-5|TRBV4-1|NA
ASSQGQTVLSETQY
>11|NA|TRBJ1-5|TRBV20-1|NA
SASVGADQPQH